This TCR beta chain came from a study of lymphopenia after photon versus proton radiotherapy. Notes on the study in general: Larger post-nadir TCR diversity loss correlated inversely with survival in deceased patients. After the lymphocyte nadir, photon-treated repertoires showed oligoclonal expansion, especially of CD8+ Temra cells. Relative stability marked proton patients; photon patients lost diversity and naive cells. Better survival with proton therapy was suggested as possible, not demonstrated.

A remark on this clone: Its antigen is as yet unknown.

Between the trimmed V and J ends, which lost 5 bases and 5 bases, there was a span of 15 bases. CDR1 and CDR2 (germline): SGHTA, FQGNSA. The CDR3 totals 14 residues. Clones were sequenced by immunoSEQ multiplex PCR, and TCRdb holds only the in-frame ones, with some missing. The profile shows approximately 50,000 clones, around 80% of them singletons. Here the sequenced sample was peripheral blood, taken from a patient treated with photon-based radiotherapy. This receptor was obtained from a man in his fifties or sixties with gastric cancer. The rearrangement joins TRBV7-2 to TRBJ1-2; weak D call: TRBD1 (5 bases). The CDR3 protein is CASSPGAGQYGYTF. The CDR3 coding sequence is TGTGCCAGCAGCCCGGGAGCAGGGCAATATGGCTACACCTTC. Full variable domain (missing parts from reference TRBV7-2 and TRBJ1-2): GAGVSQSPSNKVTEKGKDVELRCDPISGHTALYWYRQSLGQGLEFLIYFQGNSAPDKSGLPSDRFSAERTGGSVSTLTIQRTQQEDSAVYLCASSPGAGQYGYTFGSGTRLTVV.